The rows below give T cell receptor beta chains drawn from one sample of a study of cytomegalovirus exposure and HLA in healthy donors. The table came from immunoSEQ multiplex PCR; TCRdb's copy has only in-frame clones and leaves some out. The sample shows roughly 50,000 clones, and more than 2% sits with its ten largest clones. The sample taken for sequencing was PBMCs. These receptors originate from a woman between 40 and 50 years old in good health and CMV-seronegative. CDR3s include the opening cysteine and the closing phenylalanine or tryptophan. The D gene is left open where the match is weak.

TGTGCCAGCAGCGCCAGGGGGACGGGGAACACTGAAGCTTTCTTT,CASSARGTGNTEAFF,TRBD1,TRBJ1-1,TRBV9
TGTGCCAGCACCCAGGGAAACACCATATATTTT,CASTQGNTIYF,.,TRBJ1-3,TRBV2
TGTGCCAGCAGCTTAGTAGCCACAGATACGCAGTATTTT,CASSLVATDTQYF,.,TRBJ2-3,TRBV13
TGTGCCAGCAAAAGGGACAGGGGTCACGAGCAGTACTTC,CASKRDRGHEQYF,TRBD1,TRBJ2-7,TRBV6-5
TGTGCCAGCTCAGCCACTCGACAGTTTAACTCTGGGGCCAACGTCCTGACTTTC,CASSATRQFNSGANVLTF,.,TRBJ2-6,TRBV18
TGTGCCAGCAGCCAAGCGACTAGCGGGAGAGGAAATGAGCAGTTCTTC,CASSQATSGRGNEQFF,TRBD2,TRBJ2-1,TRBV4-2
TGTGCCAGCAGTTGGGGACTAGATAAATCCGAGCAGTACTTC,CASSWGLDKSEQYF,TRBD2,TRBJ2-7,TRBV27
TGCGCCAGCAGCTTGGCGGGGGGCGACGGCACCGGGGAGCTGTTTTTT,CASSLAGGDGTGELFF,.,TRBJ2-2,TRBV5-1
TGTGCCAGCAGCGCCGGACTAGCGGGCACAGATACGCAGTATTTT,CASSAGLAGTDTQYF,TRBD2,TRBJ2-3,TRBV6-6
TGTGCCAGCAGCGTAGATGGACTAGCGTTGGGCGAGACCCAGTACTTC,CASSVDGLALGETQYF,TRBD2,TRBJ2-5,TRBV9
TGTGCCAGCAGCTTAGAGTTCGGGGGAGAGCAGTTCTTC,CASSLEFGGEQFF,.,TRBJ2-1,TRBV7-3
TGCGCCAGCAGCCACTCCACAGGGCCCACTGGAAACACCATATATTTT,CASSHSTGPTGNTIYF,.,TRBJ1-3,TRBV4-3
TGTGCCAGCTCACAAAACTTAGCGGAGAGCTCCGACAATGAGCAGTTCTTC,CASSQNLAESSDNEQFF,.,TRBJ2-1,TRBV18
TGTGCCAGCAGCTTAGATGGGACAGGGAGGAAGCAGTTCTTC,CASSLDGTGRKQFF,TRBD1,TRBJ2-1,TRBV7-2
TGTGCCAGCAGCCCCGAAACAATGACAGATACGCAGTATTTT,CASSPETMTDTQYF,.,TRBJ2-3,TRBV7-3
TGCGCCAGCAGCTTGGAAAGCAACAGTTTCGGCTATGGCTACACCTTC,CASSLESNSFGYGYTF,.,TRBJ1-2,TRBV5-1
TGTGCCAGCAGCGAGGGGGCTACCACAGATACGCAGTATTTT,CASSEGATTDTQYF,TRBD1,TRBJ2-3,TRBV9
TGCGCCAGCAGCCAAGAGACAGCCTTGAACACTGAAGCTTTCTTT,CASSQETALNTEAFF,.,TRBJ1-1,TRBV4-3
TGTGCCTGGCGTCTTTGGGGCTTTGGAGAGAATTCACCCCTCCACTTT,CAWRLWGFGENSPLHF,.,TRBJ1-6,TRBV30
TGCGCCAGCAGCTTAGAGTCGGGACACCTTAACTATGGCTACACCTTC,CASSLESGHLNYGYTF,.,TRBJ1-2,TRBV5-1
TGCGCCAGCAGCCCCGGACAGGCCTACAATGAGCAGTTCTTC,CASSPGQAYNEQFF,TRBD1,TRBJ2-1,TRBV5-1
TGTGCCAGCAGCTTGGGAGTGGGCAGGGGGAACACTGAAGCTTTCTTT,CASSLGVGRGNTEAFF,.,TRBJ1-1,TRBV7-8
TGTGCCAGTACCCGGACTCCGGGACAGGGAAACACCATATATTTT,CASTRTPGQGNTIYF,TRBD1,TRBJ1-3,TRBV19
TGTGCCAGCAGTGGCGGGGGAGGCGACAATGAGCAGTTCTTC,CASSGGGGDNEQFF,TRBD2,TRBJ2-1,TRBV6-4
TGTGCCAGAAGCTACAGGGGGTTCTGGAATCAGCCCCAGCATTTT,CARSYRGFWNQPQHF,TRBD1,TRBJ1-5,TRBV5-3
TGTGCCAGCAGCTATGGACTGTTCACAGATACGCAGTATTTT,CASSYGLFTDTQYF,.,TRBJ2-3,TRBV7-2
TGTGCCAGCAGTCCTAGAGGTTCCTCCTACGAGCAGTACTTC,CASSPRGSSYEQYF,.,TRBJ2-7,TRBV6-1
TGTGCCAGCAGTGGTACGGGAGGGTCAACCCACGAGCAGTACTTC,CASSGTGGSTHEQYF,TRBD2,TRBJ2-7,TRBV2
TGTGCCAGCAGCCTAAGGGCAGGGGGCAACACTGAAGCTTTCTTT,CASSLRAGGNTEAFF,TRBD1,TRBJ1-1,TRBV7-2
TGTGCCAGCAGCCAACTGACTAGCGGGGGGGCGGCAGATACGCAGTATTTT,CASSQLTSGGAADTQYF,TRBD2,TRBJ2-3,TRBV4-2
TGTGCCAGCACCGGGGAAGATCAGCCCCAGCATTTT,CASTGEDQPQHF,.,TRBJ1-5,TRBV6-1
TGTGCCAGCACGGGACAGGGAGGAAACATTCAGTACTTC,CASTGQGGNIQYF,TRBD1,TRBJ2-4,TRBV9
TGCAGTGCTCGGGAGGACACTGAAGCTTTCTTT,CSAREDTEAFF,.,TRBJ1-1,TRBV20-1
TGTGCCAGCAGCGTAGCTCGGGGTAGGAACTATGGCTACACCTTC,CASSVARGRNYGYTF,.,TRBJ1-2,TRBV9
TGCGCCAGCAGCTGGTATGAAAGTAGCGGGAGTCCGGCCTACGAGCAGTACTTC,CASSWYESSGSPAYEQYF,TRBD2,TRBJ2-7,TRBV5-1
TGTGCCAGCGCCGCGAGTCCCTACGAGCAGTACTTC,CASAASPYEQYF,.,TRBJ2-7,TRBV2
TGTGCCAGCACCAGGAACACTGAAGCTTTCTTT,CASTRNTEAFF,.,TRBJ1-1,TRBV6-1
TGTGCCAGCAGTGAAGAATCAGTAGGAGAAGTCGACACCGGGGAGCTGTTTTTT,CASSEESVGEVDTGELFF,.,TRBJ2-2,TRBV7-9
TGCAGCGTTGAACCGACTAGCGGGAGTTTTTTTGGGACCCAGTACTTC,CSVEPTSGSFFGTQYF,TRBD2,TRBJ2-5,TRBV29-1
TGCGCCAGCATGGAGGCCCGGGAGACCCAGTACTTC,CASMEARETQYF,.,TRBJ2-5,TRBV5-1
TGCAGCGGAAGCCGGGACAGGGGAAAAGAGACCCAGTACTTC,CSGSRDRGKETQYF,TRBD1,TRBJ2-5,TRBV29-1
TGTGCCAGCAGCTTACCAGGGGGCGGAGGCTACGAGCAGTACTTC,CASSLPGGGGYEQYF,TRBD1,TRBJ2-7,TRBV7-8
TGTGCCAGCAGCTTGGACAGGGCGAACATTCAGTACTTC,CASSLDRANIQYF,TRBD1,TRBJ2-4,TRBV7-2
TGTGCCAGTACGTGGCCCCTTGGCAATCAGCCCCAGCATTTT,CASTWPLGNQPQHF,.,TRBJ1-5,TRBV19
TGTGCCAGCAGCCCTGAGGGGGCAACTAATGAAAAACTGTTTTTT,CASSPEGATNEKLFF,.,TRBJ1-4,TRBV13
TGTGCCAGCTCACCAACGGCGACAGCCTACGAGCAGTACTTC,CASSPTATAYEQYF,.,TRBJ2-7,TRBV18
TGTGCCAGCACTGTCCTCCCCCAGGGTGTCGATGGCTACACCTTC,CASTVLPQGVDGYTF,.,TRBJ1-2,TRBV6-1
TGTGCCAGCAGTGGGGGGACTAGCGGCTACAATGAGCAGTTCTTC,CASSGGTSGYNEQFF,TRBD2,TRBJ2-1,TRBV6-1
TGTGCCAGCAGCTTAGGGGGGCCGGGATCCTACAATGAGCAGTTCTTC,CASSLGGPGSYNEQFF,.,TRBJ2-1,TRBV7-8
TGTGCCAGCAGCCAATCCGGGACAGGGAAGGGCTACACCTTC,CASSQSGTGKGYTF,TRBD1,TRBJ1-2,TRBV11-3
TGTGCCAGCAGCGTAAGTGGGACAGGGGGCAAGTCCTACAATGAGCAGTTCTTC,CASSVSGTGGKSYNEQFF,TRBD1,TRBJ2-1,TRBV9
TGTGCCAGCAGGTCGGGACAGGGAGTCTACGAGCAGTACTTC,CASRSGQGVYEQYF,TRBD1,TRBJ2-7,TRBV6-1